Each of the 5 T cell receptor beta chains below was sequenced from the same sample in a study of technical replicates of blood from several donors. Data came from immunoSEQ multiplex PCR; TCRdb stores just in-frame clones and leaves some out. The data show 70,000 to 95,000 clones, with roughly 94% seen just once and roughly 0.26% held by the top ten. The source material was T cells isolated from PBMCs. These TCRs come from a human donor in good health.

The CDR3: CASSPPVPSPYGYTF. The CDR3 region has the DNA TGTGCCAGCTCACCACCGGTCCCAAGCCCCTATGGCTACACCTTC. This rearrangement joins TRBV18 to TRBJ1-2; D is uncertain. This CDR3 comprises 15 residues. V was pared by 0 bases and J by 4 bases, with 12 bases between. CDR1 and CDR2 from the germline V gene are KGHSH and LQKENI.

The rearrangement uses TRBV5-4 and TRBJ1-1; tentatively, D is TRBD1 (6 bases). The V and J ends lost 4 bases and 2 bases respectively, with 15 bases between them. The CDR3 has 15 amino acids. The V gene's germline CDR1 is SGHNT and CDR2 YYREEE (reference sequence). The CDR3 protein is CASSTRLDRNTEAFF. The CDR3 coding sequence is TGTGCCAGCAGCACACGGTTGGACAGAAACACTGAAGCTTTCTTT.

The chain employs TRBV28 and TRBJ1-3, with 7 bases fitting TRBD1. This CDR3 has 15 amino acids. V gave up 3 bases and J gave up 4 bases; unmatched junction bases: 6. From germline, CDR1 is MDHEN and CDR2 SYDVKM. This chain's CDR3 is CASSFRGLLGNTIYF. CDR3 sequence (DNA): TGTGCCAGCAGTTTTAGGGGGCTCCTGGGAAACACCATATATTTT.

The V gene is TRBV2, the J gene TRBJ1-3; no clear D gene. CDR1 is SNHLY, CDR2 FYNNEI, per germline. V was trimmed by 5 bases and J by 0 bases, leaving 5 bases between them. There are 13 residues in the CDR3. The CDR3 nucleotides are TGTGCCAGCAGTCGGGACTCTGGAAACACCATATATTTT. This encodes CASSRDSGNTIYF.

J is TRBJ2-7 and V is TRBV7-9, with a tentative D call TRBD2 (5 bases). V lost 2 bases and J 5 bases, leaving 13 bases between the germline ends. The CDR3 has 14 residues. Germline lookup yields CDR1 SEHNR and CDR2 FQNEAQ (reference sequence). The CDR3 DNA reads TGTGCCAGCAGCTTAAGTACCGGACTCAACGAGCAGTACTTC. Encoded protein: CASSLSTGLNEQYF.